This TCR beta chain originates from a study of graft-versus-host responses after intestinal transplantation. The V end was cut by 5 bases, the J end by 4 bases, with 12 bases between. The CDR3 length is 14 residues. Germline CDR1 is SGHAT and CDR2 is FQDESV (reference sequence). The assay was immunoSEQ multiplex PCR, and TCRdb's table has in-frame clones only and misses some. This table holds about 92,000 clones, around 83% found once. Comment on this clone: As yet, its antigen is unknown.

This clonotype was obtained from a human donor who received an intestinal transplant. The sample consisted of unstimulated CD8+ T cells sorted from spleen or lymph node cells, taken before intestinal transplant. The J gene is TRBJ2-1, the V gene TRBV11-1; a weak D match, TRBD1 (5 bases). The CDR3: CASSQPTAYNEQFF. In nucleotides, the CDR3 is TGTGCCAGCAGCCAACCGACAGCGTACAATGAGCAGTTCTTC.